These 26 T cell receptor beta chains share one sample of origin, sequenced in a study of T cells in Graves' hyperthyroidism and ophthalmopathy. Amplification of TCR beta CDR3 regions used RNA as the template. The TCR CDR3 was amplified in a first-round RT-PCR using the HTBI primer set. TCRdb reprocessed the multiplex PCR reads with MiXCR, giving one entry per CDR3 protein. The sample has around 800,000 distinct CDR3 sequences; roughly 37% are singletons. The sample taken for sequencing was blood. These receptors all stem from a man between 18 and 29 years old with Graves' hyperthyroidism.

This clonotype was seen only a few times. This sequence joins TRBV7-6 and TRBJ2-5; D call uncertain. This CDR3 region has 13 residues. Germline CDR1 SGHVS, CDR2 FNYEAQ. The V and J ends lost 1 base and 9 bases respectively, with 12 bases between them. This CDR3 reads CASSLGGDQPQYF. Written as DNA, the CDR3 is TGTGCCAGCAGCTTAGGTGGGGATCAGCCCCAGTACTTC.

The J gene is TRBJ2-7, the V gene TRBV11-2, with D unresolved. V dropped 3 bases and J dropped 6 bases, with 15 bases sitting between them. The V gene's germline CDR1 is SGHAT and CDR2 FQNNGV. This CDR3 region has 14 residues. CDR3 coding DNA: TGTGCCAGCAGCTTGGAATCTAAGTCCAGCGAGCAGTACTTC. It specifies CASSLESKSSEQYF.

This clonotype was counted a few times. This sequence joins TRBV27 and TRBJ2-5; D is ambiguous. Germline V gene lookup returns CDR1 MNHEY and CDR2 SMNVEV (reference sequence). This CDR3 spans 13 amino acids. Trimming removed 5 bases from V and 0 bases from J, with 7 bases in between. The CDR3: CASSMVDQETQYF. Written as DNA, the CDR3 is TGTGCCAGCAGTATGGTAGACCAAGAGACCCAGTACTTC.

V gene TRBV29-1 combines with J gene TRBJ2-2; D is undetermined. Germline V gene sequence: CDR1 SQVTM, CDR2 ANQGSEA. CDR3 length equals 13 residues. The V and J ends lost 7 bases and 2 bases respectively, with 11 bases between them. CDR3 region: CSGLPTNTGELFF. CDR3 DNA: TGCAGCGGTCTCCCCACAAACACCGGGGAGCTGTTTTTT.

This clonotype was recorded once. The CDR3 carries no conserved terminal phenylalanine or tryptophan, so it likely arises from a read error. No DNA is shown, since the ends of the CDR3 on it are uncertain; the CDR3 is the one TCRdb lists. This chain links TRBV7-9 with TRBJ1-6. Per germline, CDR1 SEHNR and CDR2 FQNEAQ (reference sequence). The CDR3 sequence runs 9 residues, both termini included. The CDR3 loop reads CASRAEPSG.

This chain links TRBV12-3 or TRBV12-4 with TRBJ1-1, with D unclear. Trimming pared 5 bases from V and 3 bases from J, leaving 19 bases between. This CDR3 contains 16 residues. The DNA of the CDR3 is TGTGCCAGCAGTCCGCCACCGGGAAAAAAGGACACTGAAGCTTTCTTT. It translates to CASSPPPGKKDTEAFF.

This clonotype was detected only once. The chain has TRBV6-5 and TRBJ2-2; D possibly corresponds to TRBD2 (6 bases). CDR3 length: 15 residues. Germline V gene sequence: CDR1 MNHEY, CDR2 SVGAGI. Trimming cost V 6 bases and J 1 base, with 12 bases left between them. This CDR3 is CASSDGTLNTGELFF. In DNA form, the CDR3 reads TGTGCCAGCAGCGACGGGACTCTGAACACCGGGGAGCTGTTTTTT.

This clonotype was detected a few times. The CDR3: CASSYSNLQETQYF. DNA of the CDR3: TGTGCCAGCAGTTACTCGAACCTGCAAGAGACCCAGTACTTC. The J gene is TRBJ2-5, the V gene TRBV6-6; D ambiguous. The CDR3 has 14 amino acids. Trimming shortened V by 0 bases and J by 2 bases, and 7 bases separated the two germline ends. Per the germline V gene, CDR1 is MNHNY and CDR2 is SVGAGI (reference sequence).

The chain joins TRBV5-1 to TRBJ1-4; 7 bases line up with TRBD1. CDR1 and CDR2 (germline): SGHRS, YFSETQ. The CDR3 runs 15 residues. With 7 bases clipped from V and 3 bases from J, the junction kept 9 bases outside the gene matches. The CDR3 bases are TGCGCCAGCGCAATGGCGGGACAGCCTAATGAAAAACTGTTTTTT. As protein: CASAMAGQPNEKLFF.

V gene TRBV10-3 combines with J gene TRBJ1-2, with 7 bases lining up with TRBD1. V lost 3 bases and J lost 1; bases outside the gene matches: 8. Germline V gives CDR1 ENHRY, CDR2 SYGVKD. The CDR3 is 16 amino acids. The CDR3 protein is CAISDLPGGDNYGYTF. In DNA, the CDR3 is TGTGCCATCAGTGACCTGCCAGGGGGAGATAACTATGGCTACACCTTC.

The chain employs TRBV7-3 and TRBJ1-1, with D unresolved. This CDR3 is 15 amino acids long. Trimming shortened V by 6 bases and J by 0 bases, and 14 bases separated the two germline ends. Per the germline V gene, CDR1 is SGHTA and CDR2 is FQGTGA. CDR3 in DNA: TGTGCCAGCAGTCTAATACGGACCCTGAACACTGAAGCTTTCTTT. This translates into CASSLIRTLNTEAFF.

On this clonotype itself: The conserved final phenylalanine or tryptophan is absent from the CDR3, which likely points to a read error. Because the CDR3's place on the DNA is in doubt, the DNA is left out and the CDR3 is given as listed by TCRdb. The chain couples TRBV20-1 to TRBJ2-7; TRBD2 was called by the table and not checked on the DNA. The germline V gene encodes CDR1 DFQATT and CDR2 SNEGSKA (reference sequence). Counting both end residues, the CDR3 totals 15 amino acids. CDR3 loop: CSASVTGRDWSEQCL.

Turning to this clonotype: The CDR3 does not close with the conserved phenylalanine or tryptophan, likely indicating a read error. Because the CDR3's place on the DNA is in doubt, the DNA is left out and the CDR3 is given as listed by TCRdb. This chain connects TRBV2 to TRBJ2-6; TRBD2 was called by the table and not checked on the DNA. Both ends counted, the CDR3 spans 9 residues. Germline CDR1 reads SNHLY; CDR2 reads FYNNEI. The chain's CDR3 is CASSAGDYT.

The V and J genes are TRBV2 and TRBJ2-5; 10 positions agree with TRBD2. With V trimmed by 8 bases and J by 5 bases, 14 bases remained unmatched. In germline, CDR1 is SNHLY, CDR2 FYNNEI. CDR3 length: 16 residues. CDR3 in amino acids: CASEPTGTSEGETQYF. Written as DNA, the CDR3 is TGTGCCAGCGAACCTACCGGGACTAGCGAGGGGGAGACCCAGTACTTC.

This clonotype has ten or more counts. The rearrangement joins TRBV5-1 to TRBJ2-7, with TRBD1 matching 9 bases. The V gene's germline CDR1 is SGHRS and CDR2 YFSETQ. With V trimmed by 0 bases and J by 6 bases, 7 bases remained unmatched. The CDR3 contains 15 residues. This CDR3 is CASSLDGDRAIEQYF. The CDR3 region has the DNA TGCGCCAGCAGCTTGGACGGGGACAGGGCCATCGAGCAGTACTTC.

The rearrangement joins TRBV15 to TRBJ2-1, with D unresolved. Germline V gene data show CDR1 as LNHNV and CDR2 as YYDKDF (reference sequence). Trimming left V 8 bases short and J 2 bases short, with 4 bases between. The CDR3 spans 11 residues. The CDR3 DNA reads TGTGCCACCGAAGCCTACAATGAGCAGTTCTTC. Protein sequence: CATEAYNEQFF.

The chain is built from TRBV2 and TRBJ1-6; D is possibly TRBD1 (6 bases). Trimming removed 6 bases at V and 5 bases at J, with 17 bases between. The CDR3 sequence is 16 residues long. CDR1 SNHLY and CDR2 FYNNEI come from the germline V gene. The CDR3 DNA reads as TGTGCCAGCAGCCAAAGATATCAGGGGAATAATTCACCCCTCCACTTT. Translation: CASSQRYQGNNSPLHF. Drawing the rest from reference TRBV2 and TRBJ1-6, the complete variable domain is EPEVTQTPSHQVTQMGQEVILRCVPISNHLYFYWYRQILGQKVEFLVSFYNNEISEKSEIFDDQFSVERPDGSNFTLKIRSTKLEDSAMYFCASSQRYQGNNSPLHFGNGTRLTVT.

This chain uses TRBV10-3 with TRBJ1-3; TRBD1 might be the D (5 bases). The CDR3 has 12 residues. With 6 bases removed from V and 9 bases from J, the gap between germline ends came to 12 bases. The germline V gene encodes CDR1 ENHRY and CDR2 SYGVKD. The CDR3 nucleotides are TGTGCCATCAGAGGGGATCTCGGCACCATATATTTT. Translation gives CAIRGDLGTIYF.

This chain joins TRBV29-1 and TRBJ1-2; tentatively, D is TRBD1 (5 bases). CDR1 and CDR2 from the germline V gene are SQVTM and ANQGSEA. The germline V and J ends were trimmed by 2 bases and 13 bases, with 14 bases remaining between them. This CDR3 is built from 11 residues. The CDR3: CSVELGSGATF. CDR3 DNA sequence: TGCAGCGTTGAACTGGGCTCTGGGGCCACCTTC.

This clonotype was recorded many times. The J gene is TRBJ2-7, the V gene TRBV7-9; D possibly corresponds to TRBD1 (6 bases). The CDR3 spans 14 residues. V was trimmed by 4 bases and J by 0 bases, leaving 10 bases between them. Germline CDR1 SEHNR, CDR2 FQNEAQ (reference sequence). In DNA form, the CDR3 reads TGTGCCAGCAGCTCGTACAGGGCCTCCTACGAGCAGTACTTC. It translates to CASSSYRASYEQYF.

The sample holds one count of this clonotype. The chain recombines TRBV7-8 with TRBJ2-5, with 11 bases that match TRBD1. The CDR3 is 16 residues long. Trimming removed 4 bases from V and 5 bases from J; junction bases left unmatched: 9. CDR1 SGHVS and CDR2 FQNEAQ come from the germline V gene. CDR3 sequence (DNA): TGTGCCAGCAGCTCAGTCGCGGGACAGGGGGACGAGACCCAGTACTTC. Translating gives CASSSVAGQGDETQYF.

The rearrangement links TRBV7-3 to TRBJ1-1; tentatively, D is TRBD1 (6 bases). CDR1 SGHTA and CDR2 FQGTGA come from the germline V gene. The CDR3 runs 14 residues. V gave up 0 bases and J gave up 6 bases, with 11 bases separating them. The CDR3 loop reads CASSLTGGAPEAFF. For the CDR3, the DNA is TGTGCCAGCAGCTTAACGGGGGGGGCCCCTGAAGCTTTCTTT.

V gene TRBV24-1 combines with J gene TRBJ2-5, with D perhaps matching TRBD1 (6 bases). This CDR3 contains 15 residues. The V gene's germline CDR1 is KGHDR and CDR2 SFDVKD. Trimming pared 5 bases from V and 0 bases from J, leaving 12 bases between. This chain's CDR3 is CATSARYRDQETQYF. CDR3 nucleotides: TGTGCCACCAGTGCTAGATACAGGGACCAAGAGACCCAGTACTTC.

This clonotype was observed a handful of times. This chain uses TRBV29-1 with TRBJ2-5; D may be TRBD2 (5 bases). The CDR3 consists of 16 residues. Trimming took 6 bases from V and 2 from J, leaving 22 bases between them. From germline, CDR1 is SQVTM and CDR2 ANQGSEA. This chain's CDR3 is CSVPEVVPEGQETQYF. The CDR3 DNA is TGCAGCGTACCTGAGGTCGTCCCTGAGGGTCAAGAGACCCAGTACTTC.

The V gene is TRBV2, the J gene TRBJ2-5; 7 bases map to TRBD1. Germline V gene data show CDR1 as SNHLY and CDR2 as FYNNEI. The ends lost 7 bases at V and 2 bases at J; junction bases unmatched: 7. This CDR3 spans 14 amino acids. CDR3 region: CASKGTELQETQYF. The CDR3 DNA sequence: TGTGCCAGCAAAGGGACAGAGCTTCAAGAGACCCAGTACTTC.

This clonotype appeared a few times. CDR3 in amino acids: CASSQDTGSSNYGYTF. CDR3 sequence (DNA): TGTGCCAGCAGCCAAGATACGGGGTCATCCAACTATGGCTACACCTTC. The chain recombines TRBV7-2 with TRBJ1-2; D is unclear. This CDR3 has 16 amino acids. The V end was cut by 5 bases, the J end by 2 bases, with 18 bases between. In germline, CDR1 is SGHTA, CDR2 FQGNSA.